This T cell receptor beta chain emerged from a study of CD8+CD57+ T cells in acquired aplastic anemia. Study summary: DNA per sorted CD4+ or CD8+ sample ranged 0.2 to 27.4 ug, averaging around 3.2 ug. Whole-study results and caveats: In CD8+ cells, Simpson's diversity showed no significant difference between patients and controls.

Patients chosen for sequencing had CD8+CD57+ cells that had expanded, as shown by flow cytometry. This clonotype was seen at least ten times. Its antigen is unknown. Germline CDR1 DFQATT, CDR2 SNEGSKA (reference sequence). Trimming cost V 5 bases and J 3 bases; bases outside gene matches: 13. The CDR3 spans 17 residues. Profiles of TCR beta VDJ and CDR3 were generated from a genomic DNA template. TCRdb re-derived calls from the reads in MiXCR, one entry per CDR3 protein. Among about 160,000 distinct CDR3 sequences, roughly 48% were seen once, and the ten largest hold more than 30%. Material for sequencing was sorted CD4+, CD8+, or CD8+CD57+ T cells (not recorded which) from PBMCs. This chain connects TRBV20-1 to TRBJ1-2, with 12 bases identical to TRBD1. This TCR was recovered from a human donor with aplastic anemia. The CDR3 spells CSAPSGTGGVRDYGYTF. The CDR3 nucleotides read TGCAGTGCTCCTAGCGGGACAGGGGGCGTTCGGGACTATGGCTACACCTTC.